This TCR beta chain was found in a study of T cells in localized non-small cell lung cancer. Assay used: immunoSEQ multiplex PCR; TCRdb lists only in-frame clones, some missing. The sample carries about 78,000 clones, roughly 86% recorded once. As concerns this clone: Its specificity is unknown.

Study-level results: Peak T cell clonality was found in uninvolved adjacent lung, exceeding tumor.

Here the sequenced sample was peripheral blood, taken before any cancer treatment. This receptor was taken from a man aged 40-75 years with stage I lung adenocarcinoma.

DNA for the CDR3: TGCAGCGGCAGGGACTACGAGCAGTACTTC. Protein: CSGRDYEQYF. The chain has TRBV29-1 and TRBJ2-7; D perhaps matches TRBD1 (5 bases). The CDR3 is 10 residues long. V shed 7 bases and J shed 3 bases, with 7 bases lying between them. Looked up from germline, CDR1 is SQVTM and CDR2 is ANQGSEA.